This T cell receptor (beta chain) was found in a study of vaccination effects on CD4 cells after COVID-19. Concerning this clone itself: Its specificity is not known.

The protocol was immunoSEQ multiplex PCR, while the TCRdb copy is restricted to in-frame clones and leaves out a portion. The repertoire holds about 73,000 clones, with 78% as singletons. Prior to sequencing, the ViraFEST assay stimulated PBMC with viral peptide pools, which expanded the antigen-specific CD4+ T cells. Upon completion of 10 to 11 days in culture, CD4+ T cells were isolated. Vaccinated recipients, who were negative for nucleocapsid antibodies, had no history of SARS-CoV-2 infection. Sequencing was performed on CD4+ T cells from PBMCs cultured with SARS-CoV-2 spike peptides, taken before COVID-19 vaccination. This clonotype originated in a human donor who received a COVID-19 vaccine.

The CDR3 coding sequence is TGTGCCAGCAGTTTAAGGGACAGAATCACAGATACGCAGTATTTT. Translating gives CASSLRDRITDTQYF. The chain combines TRBV27 with TRBJ2-3, with 7 positions matching TRBD1. There are 15 residues in the CDR3. Germline loops: CDR1 MNHEY, CDR2 SMNVEV (reference sequence). Trimming cost V 2 bases and J 2 bases; bases outside gene matches: 4.